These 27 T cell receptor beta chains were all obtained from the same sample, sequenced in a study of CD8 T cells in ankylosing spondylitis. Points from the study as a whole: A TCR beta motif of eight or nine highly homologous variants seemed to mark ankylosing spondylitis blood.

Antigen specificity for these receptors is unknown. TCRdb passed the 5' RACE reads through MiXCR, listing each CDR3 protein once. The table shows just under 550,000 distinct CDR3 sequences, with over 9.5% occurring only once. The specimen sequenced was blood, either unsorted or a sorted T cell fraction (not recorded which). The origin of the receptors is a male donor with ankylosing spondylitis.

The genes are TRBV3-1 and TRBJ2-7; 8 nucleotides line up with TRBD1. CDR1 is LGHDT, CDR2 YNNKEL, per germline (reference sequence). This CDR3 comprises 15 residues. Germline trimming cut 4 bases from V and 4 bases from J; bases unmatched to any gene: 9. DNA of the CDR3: TGTGCCAGCAGCCCATCTACAGGGGGTGGTTACGAGCAGTACTTC. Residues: CASSPSTGGGYEQYF.

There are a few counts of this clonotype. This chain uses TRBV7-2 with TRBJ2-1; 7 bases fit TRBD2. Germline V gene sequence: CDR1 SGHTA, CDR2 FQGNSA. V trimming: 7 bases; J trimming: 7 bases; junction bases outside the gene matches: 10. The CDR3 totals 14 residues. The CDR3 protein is CASTPPGGSNEQFF. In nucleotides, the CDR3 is TGTGCCAGCACACCCCCTGGCGGGAGTAATGAGCAGTTCTTC.

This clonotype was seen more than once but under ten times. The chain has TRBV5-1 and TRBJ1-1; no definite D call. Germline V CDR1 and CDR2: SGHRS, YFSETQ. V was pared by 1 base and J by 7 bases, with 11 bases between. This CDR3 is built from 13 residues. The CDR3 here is CASSLSGYIEAFF. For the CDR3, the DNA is TGCGCCAGCAGCTTGTCTGGGTATATTGAAGCTTTCTTT. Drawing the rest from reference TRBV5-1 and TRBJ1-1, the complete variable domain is KAGVTQTPRYLIKTRGQQVTLSCSPISGHRSVSWYQQTPGQGLQFLFEYFSETQRNKGNFPGRFSGRQFSNSRSEMNVSTLELGDSALYLCASSLSGYIEAFFGQGTRLTVV.

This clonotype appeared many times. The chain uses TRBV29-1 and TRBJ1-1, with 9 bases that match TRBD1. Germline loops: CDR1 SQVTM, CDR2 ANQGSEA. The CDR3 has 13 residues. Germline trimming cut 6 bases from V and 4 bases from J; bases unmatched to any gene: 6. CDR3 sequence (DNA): TGCAGCGTATCGGACAGGGGTGGCACTGAAGCTTTCTTT. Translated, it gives CSVSDRGGTEAFF.

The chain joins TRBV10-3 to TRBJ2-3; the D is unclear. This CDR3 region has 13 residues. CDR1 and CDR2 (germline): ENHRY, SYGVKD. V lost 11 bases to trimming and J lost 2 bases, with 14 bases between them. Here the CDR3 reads CASGPRTTDTQYF. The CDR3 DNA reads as TGTGCCTCCGGGCCTCGGACCACAGATACGCAGTATTTT.

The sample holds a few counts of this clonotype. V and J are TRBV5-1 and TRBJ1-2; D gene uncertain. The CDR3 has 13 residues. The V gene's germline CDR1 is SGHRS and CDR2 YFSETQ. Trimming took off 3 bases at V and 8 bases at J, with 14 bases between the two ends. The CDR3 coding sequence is TGCGCCAGCAGCTACGACGGACCGGGGGGCTACACCTTC. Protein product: CASSYDGPGGYTF.

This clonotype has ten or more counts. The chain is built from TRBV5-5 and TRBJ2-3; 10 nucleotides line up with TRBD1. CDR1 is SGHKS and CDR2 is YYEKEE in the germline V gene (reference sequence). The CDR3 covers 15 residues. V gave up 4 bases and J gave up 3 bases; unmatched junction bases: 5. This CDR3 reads CASSPDRGRTDTQYF. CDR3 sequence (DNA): TGTGCCAGCAGCCCGGACAGGGGGAGGACAGATACGCAGTATTTT. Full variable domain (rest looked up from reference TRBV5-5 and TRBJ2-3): DAGVTQSPTHLIKTRGQQVTLRCSPISGHKSVSWYQQVLGQGPQFIFQYYEKEERGRGNFPDRFSARQFPNYSSELNVNALLLGDSALYLCASSPDRGRTDTQYFGPGTRLTVL.

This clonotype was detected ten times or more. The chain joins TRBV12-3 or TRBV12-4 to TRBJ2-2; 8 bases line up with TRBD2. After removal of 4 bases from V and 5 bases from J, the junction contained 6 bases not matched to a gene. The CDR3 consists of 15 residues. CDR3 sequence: CASSSGTSFTGELFF. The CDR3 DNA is TGTGCCAGCAGTTCCGGGACTAGTTTTACCGGGGAGCTGTTTTTT.

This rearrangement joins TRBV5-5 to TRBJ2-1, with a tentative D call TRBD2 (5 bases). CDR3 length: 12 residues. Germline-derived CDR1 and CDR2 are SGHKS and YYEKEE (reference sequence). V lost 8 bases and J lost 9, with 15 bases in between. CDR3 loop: CARRRGPSEQFF. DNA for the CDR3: TGTGCCAGGCGCCGCGGGCCGTCTGAGCAGTTCTTC.

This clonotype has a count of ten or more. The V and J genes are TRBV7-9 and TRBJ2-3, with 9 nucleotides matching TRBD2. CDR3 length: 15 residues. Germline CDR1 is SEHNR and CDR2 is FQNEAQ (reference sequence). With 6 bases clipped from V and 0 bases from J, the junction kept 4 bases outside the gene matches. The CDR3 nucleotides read TGTGCCAGCAGACGAGCGGGAGGTAGCACAGATACGCAGTATTTT. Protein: CASRRAGGSTDTQYF.

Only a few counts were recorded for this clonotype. The CDR3 spells CASSQGTGGREQFF. The CDR3 DNA reads as TGTGCCAGCAGCCAAGGGACAGGGGGCAGAGAGCAGTTCTTC. The chain combines TRBV4-2 with TRBJ2-1, with TRBD1 matching 11 bases. From germline, CDR1 is LGHNA and CDR2 YNFKEQ. The CDR3 is made up of 14 amino acids. V lost 1 base to trimming and J lost 10 bases; unmatched junction nucleotides: 3.

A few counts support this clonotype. The CDR3 DNA is TGTGCCAGCAGCTATTCGCTCGGCACAGATACGCAGTATTTT. Protein: CASSYSLGTDTQYF. The chain carries TRBV7-9 and TRBJ2-3, with D unresolved. Germline values: CDR1 SEHNR, CDR2 FQNEAQ (reference sequence). The CDR3 contains 14 residues. Trimming took off 4 bases at V and 1 base at J, with 9 bases between the two ends.

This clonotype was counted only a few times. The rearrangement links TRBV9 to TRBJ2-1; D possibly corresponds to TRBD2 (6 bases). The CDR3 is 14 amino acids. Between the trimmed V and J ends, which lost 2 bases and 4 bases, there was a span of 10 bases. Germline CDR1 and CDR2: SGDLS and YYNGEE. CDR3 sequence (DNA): TGTGCCAGCAGCGTTCGGCGGGAATACAATGAGCAGTTCTTC. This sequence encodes CASSVRREYNEQFF.

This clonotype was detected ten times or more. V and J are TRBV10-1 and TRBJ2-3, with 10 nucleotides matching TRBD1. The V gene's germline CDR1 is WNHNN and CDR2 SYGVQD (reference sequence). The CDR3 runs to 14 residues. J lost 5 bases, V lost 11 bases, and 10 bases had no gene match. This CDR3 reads CASGGTGDGDTQYF. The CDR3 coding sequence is TGCGCCTCCGGGGGGACAGGGGATGGAGATACGCAGTATTTT.

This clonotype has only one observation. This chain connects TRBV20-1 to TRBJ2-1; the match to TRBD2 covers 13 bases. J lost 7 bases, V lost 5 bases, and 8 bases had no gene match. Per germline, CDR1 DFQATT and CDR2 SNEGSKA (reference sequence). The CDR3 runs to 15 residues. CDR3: CSAQTGLAGWNEQFF. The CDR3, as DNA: TGCAGTGCTCAAACGGGACTAGCGGGATGGAATGAGCAGTTCTTC.

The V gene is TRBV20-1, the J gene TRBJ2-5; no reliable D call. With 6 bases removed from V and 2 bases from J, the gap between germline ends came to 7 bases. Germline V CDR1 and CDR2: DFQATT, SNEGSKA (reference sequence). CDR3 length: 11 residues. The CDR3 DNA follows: TGCAGTGCCCCGCCTCAAGAGACCCAGTACTTC. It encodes CSAPPQETQYF.

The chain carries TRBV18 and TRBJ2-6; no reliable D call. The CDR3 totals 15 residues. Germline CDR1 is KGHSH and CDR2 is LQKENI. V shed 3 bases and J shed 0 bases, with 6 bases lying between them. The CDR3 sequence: CASSPLISGANVLTF. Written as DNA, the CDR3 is TGTGCCAGCTCACCCTTGATCTCTGGGGCCAACGTCCTGACTTTC.

The CDR3 region is CASSLDGYNYGYTF. The CDR3 region has the DNA TGTGCCAGCAGCTTGGACGGATATAACTATGGCTACACCTTC. The genes are TRBV7-9 and TRBJ1-2; D not resolved. V lost 3 bases and J 1 base, leaving 9 bases between the germline ends. This CDR3 comprises 14 residues. CDR1 and CDR2 from the germline V gene are SEHNR and FQNEAQ (reference sequence).

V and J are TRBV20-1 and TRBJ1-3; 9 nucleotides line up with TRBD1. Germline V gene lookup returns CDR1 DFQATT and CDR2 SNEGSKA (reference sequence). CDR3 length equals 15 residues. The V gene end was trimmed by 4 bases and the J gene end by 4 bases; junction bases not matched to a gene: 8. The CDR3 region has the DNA TGCAGTGCTACCAAATGGGACAGGGAGGGAAACACCATATATTTT. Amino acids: CSATKWDREGNTIYF.

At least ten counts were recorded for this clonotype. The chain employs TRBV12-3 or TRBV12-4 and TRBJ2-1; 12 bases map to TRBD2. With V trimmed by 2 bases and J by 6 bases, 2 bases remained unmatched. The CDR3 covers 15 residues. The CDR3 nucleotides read TGTGCCAGCAGTTTAAGACTAGCGGGAGCCAATGAGCAGTTCTTC. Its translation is CASSLRLAGANEQFF.

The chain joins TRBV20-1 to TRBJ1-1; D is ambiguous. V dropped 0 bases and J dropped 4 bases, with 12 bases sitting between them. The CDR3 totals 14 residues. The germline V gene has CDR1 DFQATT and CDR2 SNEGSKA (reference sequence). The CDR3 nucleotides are TGCAGTGCTAGAGATCTCCCGACCAGCACTGAAGCTTTCTTT. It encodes CSARDLPTSTEAFF.

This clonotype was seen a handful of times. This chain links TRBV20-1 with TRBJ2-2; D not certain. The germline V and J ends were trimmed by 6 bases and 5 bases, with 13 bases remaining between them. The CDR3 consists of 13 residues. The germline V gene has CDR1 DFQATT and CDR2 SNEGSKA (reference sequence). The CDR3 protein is CSAHLPGTGELFF. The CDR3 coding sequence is TGCAGTGCCCACCTCCCCGGGACCGGGGAGCTGTTTTTT.

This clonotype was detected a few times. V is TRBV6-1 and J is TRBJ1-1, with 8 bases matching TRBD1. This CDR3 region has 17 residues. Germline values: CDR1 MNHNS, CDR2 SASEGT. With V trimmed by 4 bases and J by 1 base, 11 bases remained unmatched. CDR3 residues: CASSGLSRDRPNTEAFF. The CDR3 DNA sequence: TGTGCCAGCAGTGGCCTATCCCGGGACAGGCCGAACACTGAAGCTTTCTTT.

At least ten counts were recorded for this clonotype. The CDR3 bases are TGTGCCAGCAGTCCCTATGGGACGCAGTATTTT. This sequence encodes CASSPYGTQYF. The chain uses TRBV12-3 or TRBV12-4 and TRBJ2-3; D is uncertain. This CDR3 contains 11 residues. V lost 5 bases, J lost 9 bases, and 9 bases lay in between.

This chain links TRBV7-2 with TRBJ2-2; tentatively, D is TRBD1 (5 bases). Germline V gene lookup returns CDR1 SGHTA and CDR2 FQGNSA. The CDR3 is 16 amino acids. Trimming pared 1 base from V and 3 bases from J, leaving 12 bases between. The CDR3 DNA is TGTGCCAGCAGCTTAGAGGGGTTGGGTTACACCGGGGAGCTGTTTTTT. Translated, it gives CASSLEGLGYTGELFF.

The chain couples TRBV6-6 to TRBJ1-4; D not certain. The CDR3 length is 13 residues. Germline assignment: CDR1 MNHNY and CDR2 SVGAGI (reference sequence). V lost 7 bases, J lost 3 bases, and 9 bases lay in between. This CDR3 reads CASNGRSNEKLFF. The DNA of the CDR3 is TGTGCCAGCAACGGCCGGTCTAATGAAAAACTGTTTTTT.

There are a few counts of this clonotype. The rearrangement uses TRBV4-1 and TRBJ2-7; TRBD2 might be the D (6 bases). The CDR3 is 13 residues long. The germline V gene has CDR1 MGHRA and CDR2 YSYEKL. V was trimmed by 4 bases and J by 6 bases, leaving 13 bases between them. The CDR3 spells CASSRQDGGEQYF. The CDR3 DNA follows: TGCGCCAGCAGCCGCCAGGACGGGGGCGAGCAGTACTTC.